The T cell receptor beta chain described here comes from a study of blood T cells in healthy people across ages. This clonotype was seen a few times. A J-beta primer mix and a sample-barcoded 5' primer were used in a second PCR of roughly 6 to 12 cycles. One entry per CDR3 protein, called by TCRdb with MiXCR from the 5' RACE reads. The repertoire holds about 570,000 distinct CDR3 sequences, with about 28% as singletons. Germline CDR1 and CDR2: SGHRS and YFSETQ. The V end was cut by 0 bases, the J end by 4 bases, with 7 bases between. This CDR3 region has 14 residues. These same records also appear under a second study, on T cells of mothers and their children.

The J gene is TRBJ2-2, the V gene TRBV5-1; unclear D gene. Sequenced input: blood. The clonotype was recovered from a boy under 10 years old in good health. CDR3 DNA sequence: TGCGCCAGCAGCTTGGGTCGGAGCACCGGGGAGCTGTTTTTT. It yields the protein CASSLGRSTGELFF.